These 6 T cell receptor beta chains originate from one sample sequenced in a study of cytomegalovirus exposure and HLA in healthy donors. PCR primers comprised 60 Vbeta and 13 Jbeta primers. Some clones are missing from TCRdb's copy, which holds only in-frame ones; the method was immunoSEQ multiplex PCR. This listing includes tens of thousands of clones. Sequencing used PBMCs. All receptors come from a woman in her 30s in good health and CMV-seronegative.

The chain carries TRBV5-1 and TRBJ1-3; tentatively, D is TRBD1 (5 bases). The germline CDR1 and CDR2 sequences are SGHRS and YFSETQ. This CDR3 is built from 14 residues. The V gene lost 5 bases and the J gene lost 1 base, with 10 bases spanning the gap. The CDR3: CASSVGGSGNTIYF. The CDR3 bases are TGCGCCAGCAGTGTCGGGGGGTCTGGAAACACCATATATTTT.

The V gene is TRBV19, the J gene TRBJ2-4; the match to TRBD2 covers 12 bases. This CDR3 region has 18 residues. V shed 6 bases and J 0 bases; nucleotides not matched to a gene: 9. CDR1 LNHDA and CDR2 SQIVND come from the germline V gene (reference sequence). Here the CDR3 reads CASRSGTSGRLAKNIQYF. DNA of the CDR3: TGTGCCAGTAGGTCCGGGACTAGCGGGCGCTTAGCCAAAAACATTCAGTACTTC.

The chain employs TRBV4-1 and TRBJ2-7, with 11 bases fitting TRBD2. V lost 2 bases to trimming and J lost 0 bases; unmatched junction nucleotides: 0. The CDR3 is 15 amino acids. From germline, CDR1 is MGHRA and CDR2 YSYEKL. The CDR3 coding sequence is TGCGCCAGCAGCCAAACTAGCGGGGGCTCCTACGAGCAGTACTTC. Amino acids: CASSQTSGGSYEQYF.

The gene calls are TRBV5-4 and TRBJ2-1; 7 nucleotides line up with TRBD2. The V and J ends lost 3 bases and 8 bases, in that order; junction bases with no gene match: 11. From germline, CDR1 is SGHNT and CDR2 YYREEE (reference sequence). The CDR3 runs to 15 residues. The CDR3 spells CASSSGLVFPYEQFF. The CDR3 DNA follows: TGTGCCAGCAGCTCCGGACTAGTTTTTCCTTATGAGCAGTTCTTC.

The rearrangement links TRBV6-5 to TRBJ1-1; D is unresolved. Germline-derived CDR1 and CDR2 are MNHEY and SVGAGI. The CDR3 totals 14 residues. Trimming took off 5 bases at V and 5 bases at J, with 15 bases between the two ends. In DNA, the CDR3 is TGTGCCAGCAGTGCGGACCCTCGCGGGACTGAAGCTTTCTTT. This gives the protein CASSADPRGTEAFF.

The chain recombines TRBV19 with TRBJ2-2; tentatively, D is TRBD2 (6 bases). There are 14 residues in the CDR3. Germline CDR1 is LNHDA and CDR2 is SQIVND (reference sequence). V lost 7 bases and J 1 base, leaving 10 bases between the germline ends. CDR3 coding DNA: TGTGCCAGTAAGAGGGGAGGGAACACCGGGGAGCTGTTTTTT. Protein product: CASKRGGNTGELFF.